This TCR beta chain was sequenced during a study of T cell responses to AZD1222 COVID-19 vaccine (dated by TCRdb to the early 2020s). Context from the whole study: A total of over 230 trial participants underwent TCR sequencing, of whom approximately 210 received two doses of AZD1222 and around 25 received two doses of the MenACWY control vaccine. Trial participants were enrolled by age into subgroups of 18-55, 56-69 and 70-plus years, and about 150, 27 and 61 TCR-sequenced participants, respectively, were included in these subgroups. Overall results and qualifications from the work: Participants were mostly white British and included more females than males, and it was suggested by the authors that clonal diversity may have been underestimated. Epitopes outside the regions mutated in the B.1.351 and B.1.1.7 variants were reportedly recognized by nearly half of the unique spike-specific TCRs. Because no day 14 peak-response samples were available, repertoires were characterized only after the peak T cell response. Vaccine-associated CD4 TCRs spanned the whole spike protein, with dominant responses in regions 160-218 and 743-854. Conclusions about previously exposed vaccinees are limited because only five to seven AZD1222 recipients were SARS-CoV-2 seropositive at baseline. After two AZD1222 doses, both the breadth and the depth of spike-specific TCRs were significantly higher than at day 0 and than in MenACWY recipients. In the small 56-69-year group, the increase in depth fell short of significance, most likely because of low power.

The CDR3 regions of human TCRbeta chains were analyzed by immunosequencing. As for the original processing: Repertoire TCRs were matched against a reference library of SARS-CoV-2-specific TCRs generated with the MIRA antigen-specificity platform. Breadth was defined as the fraction of unique TCRs that were SARS-CoV-2-associated. Depth was defined as the fraction of total T cells that were SARS-CoV-2-associated. Using the MIRA data, every spike-specific TCR was mapped to the spike region that the TCR reacted to and assigned to either a CD4 or a CD8 class. Log10-transformed breadth and depth values were compared by one-way ANOVA with Sidak's multiple comparisons tests. Entries here come from immuneACCESS through TCRdb and include only in-frame sequences with V and J called. Some clones fail to appear in such tables; in the studies checked, an unresolved V gene covers under half of the shortfall, and the cause of the remainder is unknown. That table furnishes V, J and clone size, whereas the DNA furnished D and trimming. Recorded for this sample are 100,000 to 150,000 clones; about 91% of them occurred a single time. 1.5% to 2% of the sample rests with the top ten.

Explained via the paper, the time point label denotes: about 28 days (+/-7) after the second vaccine dose. Because spike-specific TCR depth and breadth did not differ between the two schedules, AZD1222 recipients who got a second dose at roughly 4 weeks were pooled with those who got a second dose at roughly 12 weeks. Samples from vaccinated people were obtained from the UK trials COV001 and COV002, which included a single-blind randomized controlled phase 2/3 trial of AZD1222 (ChAdOx1 nCoV-19) in healthy adults. Trial participant PBMC samples were collected at day 0 and day 28 after the second dose for TCRbeta chain sequencing. On this clone itself: Its binding antigen is unknown. Within one base of it there is no much larger clone, and no base qualities were kept.

From the cysteine through the phenylalanine, the CDR3 covers 12 amino acids. The DNA shown is the 36-base CDR3, in frame from base 1. The germline V gene (reference sequence) yields MNHEY for CDR1 and SMNVEV for CDR2. The germline V and J ends show losses of 6 bases and 6 bases respectively, and no gene match explains 3 bases of the junction. The chain is made from TRBV27 and TRBJ2-3, and 7 junction bases match TRBD1. The sequence derives from an adult who received the AZD1222 COVID-19 vaccine. The source material was peripheral blood, sampled 28 days after the second AZD1222 dose. The bases read TGTGCCAGCAGAGGGGGCGCGGATACGCAGTATTTT. Its translation reads: CASRGGADTQYF.